This T cell receptor (beta chain) was recovered during a study of human T cells and chemical hapten exposure. This clonotype was counted ten times or more. Described time point: pre-sensitization, week 0. Regarding treatment: therapeutic diphenylcyclopropenone sensitization with weekly scalp DPC. TCRdb analysed the RACE reads with MiXCR anew, one entry per CDR3 protein. The repertoire includes more than 100,000 distinct CDR3 sequences, approximately 13% of them detected once, and around 2.8% sits in the top ten. Trimming shortened V by 4 bases and J by 3 bases, and 10 bases separated the two germline ends. The CDR3 has 13 residues. The germline V gene encodes CDR1 SGHNT and CDR2 YYREEE (reference sequence).

Sequenced here: whole blood, sampled in connection with sensitization to the hapten diphenylcyclopropenone (DPC). The sequence was obtained from a woman aged 18-29 years with alopecia areata. Some clones in this sample may be carry-over from other donors' samples. The chain carries TRBV5-4 and TRBJ2-5, with no clear D. This CDR3 is CASSRVPEETQYF. The CDR3 DNA is TGTGCCAGCAGCCGGGTCCCAGAAGAGACCCAGTACTTC.